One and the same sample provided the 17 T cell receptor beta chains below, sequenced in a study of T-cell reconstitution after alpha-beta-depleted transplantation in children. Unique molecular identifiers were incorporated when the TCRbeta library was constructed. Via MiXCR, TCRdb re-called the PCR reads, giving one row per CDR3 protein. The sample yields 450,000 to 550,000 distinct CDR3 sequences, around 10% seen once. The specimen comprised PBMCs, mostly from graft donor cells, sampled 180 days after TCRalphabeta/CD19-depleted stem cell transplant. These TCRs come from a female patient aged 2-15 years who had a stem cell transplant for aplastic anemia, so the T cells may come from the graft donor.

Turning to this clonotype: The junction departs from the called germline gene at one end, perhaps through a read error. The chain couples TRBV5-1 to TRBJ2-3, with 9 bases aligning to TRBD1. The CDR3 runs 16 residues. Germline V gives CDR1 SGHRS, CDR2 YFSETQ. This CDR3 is CASSLSGTGFSDMQYF. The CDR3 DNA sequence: TGCGCCAGCAGCTTATCCGGGACAGGGTTTTCAGATATGCAGTATTTT.

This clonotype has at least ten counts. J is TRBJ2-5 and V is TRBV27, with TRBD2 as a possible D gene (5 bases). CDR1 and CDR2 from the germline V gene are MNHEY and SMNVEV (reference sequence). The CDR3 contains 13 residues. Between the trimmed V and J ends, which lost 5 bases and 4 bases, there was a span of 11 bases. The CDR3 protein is CASSLNRGETQYF. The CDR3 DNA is TGTGCCAGCAGTCTCAATCGGGGAGAGACCCAGTACTTC.

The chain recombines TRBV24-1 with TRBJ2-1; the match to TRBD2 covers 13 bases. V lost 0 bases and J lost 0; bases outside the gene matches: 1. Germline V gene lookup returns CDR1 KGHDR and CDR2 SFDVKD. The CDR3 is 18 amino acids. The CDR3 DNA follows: TGTGCCACCAGTGATTTGGGGACTAGCGGGAACTCCTACAATGAGCAGTTCTTC. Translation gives CATSDLGTSGNSYNEQFF.

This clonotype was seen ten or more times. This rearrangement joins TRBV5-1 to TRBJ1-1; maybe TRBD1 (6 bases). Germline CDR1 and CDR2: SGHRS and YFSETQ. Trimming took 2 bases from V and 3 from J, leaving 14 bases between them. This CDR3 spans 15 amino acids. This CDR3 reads CASSLTPGQDTEAFF. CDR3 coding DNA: TGCGCCAGCAGCTTAACCCCGGGACAAGACACTGAAGCTTTCTTT.

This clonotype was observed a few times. The CDR3 sequence: CASRGGISTDTQYF. The DNA of the CDR3 is TGTGCCAGCAGGGGCGGGATCAGCACAGATACGCAGTATTTT. The V gene is TRBV7-9, the J gene TRBJ2-3; D may be TRBD2 (6 bases). V was trimmed by 6 bases and J by 0 bases, leaving 10 bases between them. The CDR3 contains 14 residues. CDR1 is SEHNR, CDR2 FQNEAQ, per germline (reference sequence).

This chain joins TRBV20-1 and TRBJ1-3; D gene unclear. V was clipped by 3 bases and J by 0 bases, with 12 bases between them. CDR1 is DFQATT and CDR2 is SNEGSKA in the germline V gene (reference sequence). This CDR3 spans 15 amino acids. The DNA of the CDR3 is TGCAGTGCTAGTCGGGCCGCGCTCTCTGGAAACACCATATATTTT. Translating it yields CSASRAALSGNTIYF.

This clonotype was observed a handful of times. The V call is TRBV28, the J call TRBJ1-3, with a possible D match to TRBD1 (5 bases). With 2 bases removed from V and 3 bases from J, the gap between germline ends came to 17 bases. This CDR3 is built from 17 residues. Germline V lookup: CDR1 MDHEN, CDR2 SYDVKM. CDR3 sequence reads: CASSLLRGYLNGNTIYF. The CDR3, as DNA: TGTGCCAGCAGTTTACTGCGGGGCTATTTAAATGGAAACACCATATATTTT.

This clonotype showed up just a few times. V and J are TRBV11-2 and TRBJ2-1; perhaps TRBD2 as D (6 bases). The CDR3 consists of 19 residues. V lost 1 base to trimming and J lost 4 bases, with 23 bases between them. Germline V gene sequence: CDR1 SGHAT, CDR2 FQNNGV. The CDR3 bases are TGTGCCAGCAGCTTAGGCCGGCAGGGAGGAGTGGAGCGGTACAATGAGCAGTTCTTC. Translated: CASSLGRQGGVERYNEQFF.

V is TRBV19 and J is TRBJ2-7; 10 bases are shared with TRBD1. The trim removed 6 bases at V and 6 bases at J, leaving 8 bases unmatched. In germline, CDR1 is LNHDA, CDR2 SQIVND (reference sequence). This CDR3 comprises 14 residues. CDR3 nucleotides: TGTGCCAGTAGCACCGGGACAGGGGCCGGCGAGCAGTACTTC. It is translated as CASSTGTGAGEQYF. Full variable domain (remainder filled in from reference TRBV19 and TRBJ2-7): DGGITQSPKYLFRKEGQNVTLSCEQNLNHDAMYWYRQDPGQGLRLIYYSQIVNDFQKGDIAEGYSVSREKKESFPLTVTSAQKNPTAFYLCASSTGTGAGEQYFGPGTRLTVT.

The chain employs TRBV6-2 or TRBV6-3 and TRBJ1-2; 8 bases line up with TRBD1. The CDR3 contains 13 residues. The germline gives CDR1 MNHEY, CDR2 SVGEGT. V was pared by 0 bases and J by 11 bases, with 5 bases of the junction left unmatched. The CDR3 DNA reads TGTGCCAGCAGTTACTCCGGACAGGGAGGATACACCTTC. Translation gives CASSYSGQGGYTF.

CDR3 protein: CASSYYGTNYNEQFF. In nucleotides, the CDR3 is TGTGCCAGCAGTTACTACGGGACTAATTACAATGAGCAGTTCTTC. The chain is built from TRBV6-2 or TRBV6-3 and TRBJ2-1, with 7 bases aligning to TRBD2. V was pared by 1 base and J by 4 bases, with 4 bases of the junction left unmatched. The germline V gene has CDR1 MNHEY and CDR2 SVGEGT. The CDR3 has 15 amino acids.

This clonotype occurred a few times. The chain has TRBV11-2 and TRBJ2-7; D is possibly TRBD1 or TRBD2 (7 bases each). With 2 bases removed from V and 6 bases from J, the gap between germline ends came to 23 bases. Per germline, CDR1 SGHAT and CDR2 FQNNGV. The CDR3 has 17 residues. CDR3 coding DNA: TGTGCCAGCAGCTTAAGTAGGGGGCCTTCTCCGGGAGGCGAGCAGTACGTC. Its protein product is CASSLSRGPSPGGEQYV.

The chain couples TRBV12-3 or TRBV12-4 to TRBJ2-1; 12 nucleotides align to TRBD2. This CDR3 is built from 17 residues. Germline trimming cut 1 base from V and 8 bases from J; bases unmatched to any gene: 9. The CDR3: CASSLGLRTSGTDEQFF. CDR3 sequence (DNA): TGTGCCAGCAGTTTAGGGTTGAGGACTAGCGGGACCGATGAGCAGTTCTTC.

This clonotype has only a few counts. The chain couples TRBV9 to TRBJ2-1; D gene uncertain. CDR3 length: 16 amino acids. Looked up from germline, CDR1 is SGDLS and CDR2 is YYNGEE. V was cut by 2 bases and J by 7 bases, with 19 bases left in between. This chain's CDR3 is CASSVLGVLGPNEQFF. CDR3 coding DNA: TGTGCCAGCAGCGTCCTCGGCGTTTTAGGACCAAATGAGCAGTTCTTC. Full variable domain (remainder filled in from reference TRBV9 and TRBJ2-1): DSGVTQTPKHLITATGQRVTLRCSPRSGDLSVYWYQQSLDQGLQFLIQYYNGEERAKGNILERFSAQQFPDLHSELNLSSLELGDSALYFCASSVLGVLGPNEQFFGPGTRLTVL.

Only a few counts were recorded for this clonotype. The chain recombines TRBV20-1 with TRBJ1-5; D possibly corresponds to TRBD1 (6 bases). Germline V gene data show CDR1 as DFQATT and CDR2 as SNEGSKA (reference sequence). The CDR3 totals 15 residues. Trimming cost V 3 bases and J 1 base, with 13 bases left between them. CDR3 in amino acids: CSASVDRLSNQPQHF. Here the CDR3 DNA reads TGCAGTGCTAGTGTCGACAGGTTGAGCAATCAGCCCCAGCATTTT.

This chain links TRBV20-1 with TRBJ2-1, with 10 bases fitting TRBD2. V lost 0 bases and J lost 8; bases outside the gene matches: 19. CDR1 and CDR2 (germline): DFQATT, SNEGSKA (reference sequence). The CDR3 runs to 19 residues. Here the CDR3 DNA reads TGCAGTGCTAGAGAGATGGGGGGCGGGTGGCTAGCGGGAGAGTATGAGCAGTTCTTC. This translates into CSAREMGGGWLAGEYEQFF.

In DNA, the CDR3 is TGTGCCAGCAGCACAGGGGGGACTAGGGGACCAGATACGCAGTATTTT. Residues: CASSTGGTRGPDTQYF. The V gene is TRBV6-5, the J gene TRBJ2-3; D may match TRBD1 or TRBD2 (8 bases each). Between the trimmed V and J ends, which lost 6 bases and 4 bases, there was a span of 20 bases. The CDR3 extends over 16 amino acids. CDR1 and CDR2 from the germline V gene are MNHEY and SVGAGI.